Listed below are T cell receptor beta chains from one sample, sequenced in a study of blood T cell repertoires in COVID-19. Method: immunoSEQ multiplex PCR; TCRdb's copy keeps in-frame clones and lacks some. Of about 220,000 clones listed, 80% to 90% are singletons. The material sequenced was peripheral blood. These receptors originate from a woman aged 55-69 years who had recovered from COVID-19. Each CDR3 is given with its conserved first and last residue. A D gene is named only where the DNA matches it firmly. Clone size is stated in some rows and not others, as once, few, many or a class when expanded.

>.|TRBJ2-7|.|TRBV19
CASNDGIGVNEQYF
TGTGCCAGTAACGACGGTATAGGGGTAAACGAGCAGTACTTC
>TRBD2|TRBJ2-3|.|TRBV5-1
CASSQGLAGDTQYF
TGCGCCAGCAGCCAGGGACTAGCAGGAGATACGCAGTATTTT
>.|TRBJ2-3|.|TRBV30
CAWSVSGSTDTQYF
TGTGCCTGGAGTGTAAGCGGAAGCACAGATACGCAGTATTTT
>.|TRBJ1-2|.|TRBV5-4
CASSFAGGSNYGYTF
TGTGCCAGCAGCTTCGCCGGCGGAAGCAACTATGGCTACACCTTC
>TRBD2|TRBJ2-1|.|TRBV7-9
CASSLVGGTSSYNEQFF
TGTGCCAGCAGCTTAGTGGGGGGGACTAGCTCCTACAATGAGCAGTTCTTC
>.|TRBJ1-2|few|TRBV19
CASSIGSGGEIGGYTF
TGTGCCAGTAGTATTGGGTCCGGGGGGGAGATCGGCGGCTACACCTTC
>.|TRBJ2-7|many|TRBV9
CASSVAGSGITEQYF
TGTGCCAGCAGCGTAGCTGGTAGCGGCATAACCGAGCAGTACTTC
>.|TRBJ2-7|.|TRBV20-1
CSASVQAYEQYF
TGCAGTGCTAGTGTCCAGGCGTACGAGCAGTACTTC
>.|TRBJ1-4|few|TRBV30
CAWSSHSNEKLFF
TGTGCCTGGAGTTCCCACAGTAATGAAAAACTGTTTTTT
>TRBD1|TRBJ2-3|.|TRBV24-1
CATSETGGYDTDTQYF
TGTGCCACCAGTGAAACAGGGGGCTATGACACAGATACGCAGTATTTT
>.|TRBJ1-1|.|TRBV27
CASSLTGNTEAFF
TGTGCCAGCAGCCTCACAGGGAACACTGAAGCTTTCTTT
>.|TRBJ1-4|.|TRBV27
CASSLAPNEKLFF
TGTGCCAGCAGTTTGGCCCCGAATGAAAAACTGTTTTTT
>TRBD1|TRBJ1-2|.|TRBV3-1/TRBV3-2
CASSKLTGGTNYGYTF
TGTGCCAGCAGCAAGTTGACAGGGGGCACCAACTATGGCTACACCTTC
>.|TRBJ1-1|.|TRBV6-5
CASSYSGRDGTEAFF
TGTGCCAGCAGTTACTCTGGGAGGGACGGCACTGAAGCTTTCTTT
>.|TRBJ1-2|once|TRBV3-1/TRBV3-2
CASSPGSQGYGYTF
TGTGCCAGCAGTCCAGGGTCCCAGGGATATGGCTACACCTTC
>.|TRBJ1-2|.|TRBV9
CASSVGSGQTLYGYTF
TGTGCCAGCAGCGTAGGATCAGGACAGACCCTCTATGGCTACACCTTC
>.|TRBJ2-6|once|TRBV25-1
CASSGIIAGANVLTF
TGTGCCAGCAGCGGGATTATCGCCGGGGCCAACGTCCTGACTTTC
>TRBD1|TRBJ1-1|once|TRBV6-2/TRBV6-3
CASSYTGGISEAFF
TGTGCCAGCAGTTACACAGGGGGGATCTCTGAAGCTTTCTTT
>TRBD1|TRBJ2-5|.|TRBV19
CASSLTGDSQETQYF
TGTGCCAGTAGTTTGACAGGGGATAGCCAAGAGACCCAGTACTTC
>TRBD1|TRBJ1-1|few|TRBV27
CASSLKWDRVHFF
TGTGCCAGCAGTTTAAAGTGGGACAGGGTGCATTTCTTT
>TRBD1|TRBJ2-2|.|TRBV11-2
CASSDRQGLSGELFF
TGTGCCAGCAGCGACCGACAGGGGTTGAGCGGGGAGCTGTTTTTT
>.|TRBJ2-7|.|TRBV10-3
CAISYRADEQYF
TGTGCCATCAGCTACAGGGCTGACGAGCAGTACTTC
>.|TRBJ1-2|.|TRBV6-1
CASSESLDRYGYTF
TGTGCCAGCAGTGAAAGCTTGGACAGATATGGCTACACCTTC
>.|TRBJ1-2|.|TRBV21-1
CASSPEGLYGYTF
TGTGCCAGCAGCCCCGAGGGACTCTATGGCTACACCTTC
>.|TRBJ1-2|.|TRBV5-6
CASRPGHRWDYGYTF
TGTGCCAGCAGGCCGGGACATCGGTGGGACTATGGCTACACCTTC